This T cell receptor beta chain was profiled in a study of blood T cell repertoires in COVID-19. The wider study: The study drew acute and convalescent COVID-19 samples from the United States, Italy and Spain. T cells, B-cell-depleted T cells, or PBMCs provided the cDNA or gDNA that served as material.

Trimming took 4 bases from V and 5 from J, leaving 21 bases between them. Germline CDR1 KGHDR, CDR2 SFDVKD. CDR3 size: 17 residues. The method was immunoSEQ multiplex PCR; TCRdb's version includes in-frame clones alone and lacks a portion of them. The sample lists under 200,000 clones; 80% to 90% were seen once. Seattle enrolled patients during active infection and tracked them longitudinally. The chain couples TRBV24-1 to TRBJ2-3; possible D gene TRBD2, 6 bases. Material: peripheral blood. The origin of this receptor is a woman in her seventies with COVID-19, enrolled during active disease. The CDR3 region is CATSETLGANSGDTQYF. Written as DNA, the CDR3 is TGTGCCACCAGTGAGACCCTTGGAGCGAATAGCGGAGATACGCAGTATTTT.